These 17 T cell receptor beta chains came from one sample sequenced in a study of cytomegalovirus exposure and HLA in healthy donors. Researchers ran the PCR with 60 Vbeta and 13 Jbeta primers. Generated by immunoSEQ multiplex PCR, the TCRdb table keeps only in-frame clones and is missing some. The repertoire holds 130,000 to 150,000 clones, with around 83% as singletons. The sequencing sample was made of PBMCs. The receptors stem from a male donor in good health and CMV-seropositive.

V and J are TRBV7-2 and TRBJ1-2, with D perhaps TRBD1 (5 bases). The CDR3 is made up of 17 amino acids. V was cut by 2 bases and J by 0 bases, with 16 bases left in between. Looked up from germline, CDR1 is SGHTA and CDR2 is FQGNSA. The CDR3 DNA follows: TGTGCCAGCAGCTTAATCAAAGTCCGGGGGGCTAACTATGGCTACACCTTC. It yields the protein CASSLIKVRGANYGYTF. Full variable domain (remainder filled in from reference TRBV7-2 and TRBJ1-2): GAGVSQSPSNKVTEKGKDVELRCDPISGHTALYWYRQSLGQGLEFLIYFQGNSAPDKSGLPSDRFSAERTGGSVSTLTIQRTQQEDSAVYLCASSLIKVRGANYGYTFGSGTRLTVV.

The chain joins TRBV19 to TRBJ2-3, with no clear D. The CDR3 runs 13 residues. Germline V gives CDR1 LNHDA, CDR2 SQIVND (reference sequence). V lost 1 base, J lost 5 bases, and 7 bases lay in between. The CDR3 sequence is CASSIVLRDTQYF. The DNA of the CDR3 is TGTGCCAGTAGTATAGTCTTGAGAGATACGCAGTATTTT.

The chain is built from TRBV7-3 and TRBJ2-1; the D gene is possibly TRBD1 (6 bases). The CDR3 length is 14 residues. V was trimmed by 2 bases and J by 5 bases, leaving 10 bases between them. Looked up from germline, CDR1 is SGHTA and CDR2 is FQGTGA. The CDR3 reads CASSLYREHNEQFF. In DNA form, the CDR3 reads TGTGCCAGCAGCTTATACAGGGAACACAATGAGCAGTTCTTC.

This clone was picked up one time. This chain joins TRBV23-1 and TRBJ1-1; D gene uncertain. TRBV23-1 is an ORF, with its function uncertain. The CDR3 runs 14 residues. V gave up 0 bases and J gave up 7 bases, with 12 bases separating them. The CDR3 region is CASSQSEQGGEAFF. DNA for the CDR3: TGCGCCAGCAGTCAATCGGAACAAGGCGGTGAAGCTTTCTTT.

Note on this clone: One junction end does not reproduce the germline sequence, and a read error may be involved. The chain uses TRBV7-9 and TRBJ1-2; D ambiguous. CDR1 SEHNR and CDR2 FQNEAQ come from the germline V gene (reference sequence). The CDR3 spans 14 residues. As DNA, the CDR3 is TGTTCCAGCAGCTTAGCGTCCGGGATTTATGGCTACACCTTC. Protein product: CSSSLASGIYGYTF.

This clone was found once. This chain uses TRBV9 with TRBJ2-7; perhaps TRBD1 as D (6 bases). Trimming took 4 bases from V and 2 from J, leaving 16 bases between them. CDR3 size: 15 residues. Germline V CDR1 and CDR2: SGDLS, YYNGEE. The CDR3 region has the DNA TGTGCCAGCAGCCCCCTCCAGGACAGTACCTACGAGCAGTACTTC. Its translation is CASSPLQDSTYEQYF.

This chain uses TRBV6-6 with TRBJ1-2; D remains ambiguous. Per germline, CDR1 MNHNY and CDR2 SVGAGI (reference sequence). This CDR3 has 16 amino acids. Trimming shortened V by 5 bases and J by 2 bases, and 18 bases separated the two germline ends. CDR3 residues: CASSHPVGDKNYGYTF. The CDR3 coding sequence is TGTGCCAGCAGTCACCCGGTTGGTGACAAGAACTATGGCTACACCTTC.

This chain links TRBV6-6 with TRBJ1-1; D is perhaps TRBD1 (6 bases). The CDR3 is 16 residues long. CDR1 MNHNY and CDR2 SVGAGI come from the germline V gene (reference sequence). V was shortened by 5 bases and J by 0 bases, with 16 bases between the two germline ends. As DNA, the CDR3 is TGTGCCAGCAGTCCAGAAGGGGGGGATATGAACACTGAAGCTTTCTTT. Amino acids: CASSPEGGDMNTEAFF.

The chain links TRBV27 to TRBJ2-5, with 14 bases that match TRBD2. CDR1 and CDR2 (germline): MNHEY, SMNVEV (reference sequence). The trim removed 10 bases at V and 5 bases at J, leaving 6 bases unmatched. The CDR3 extends over 14 amino acids. CDR3 DNA sequence: TGTGCCATTCCGGGACTAGCGGGAGTGGAGACCCAGTACTTC. Translation gives CAIPGLAGVETQYF.

CDR3 DNA: TGTGCCAGCAGCTCAAGGACTAGCGGGAATATCCATGAGCAGTTCTTC. This encodes CASSSRTSGNIHEQFF. This chain links TRBV9 with TRBJ2-1; 12 bases match TRBD2. V lost 4 bases, J lost 8 bases, and 10 bases stayed unmatched. The V gene's germline CDR1 is SGDLS and CDR2 YYNGEE. The CDR3 totals 16 residues.

J is TRBJ2-3 and V is TRBV27; TRBD2 agrees at 8 bases. V shed 6 bases and J 0 bases; nucleotides not matched to a gene: 2. The CDR3 covers 14 residues. Germline V gene lookup returns CDR1 MNHEY and CDR2 SMNVEV (reference sequence). CDR3 residues: CASRASGSTDTQYF. CDR3 bases: TGTGCCAGCAGGGCTAGCGGGAGCACAGATACGCAGTATTTT.

The CDR3 loop is CASSETPTGRNTGELFF. CDR3 nucleotide sequence: TGTGCCAGCAGTGAAACCCCGACAGGGAGGAACACCGGGGAGCTGTTTTTT. The chain uses TRBV6-1 and TRBJ2-2, with 7 positions matching TRBD1. Germline values: CDR1 MNHNS, CDR2 SASEGT. V lost 2 bases to trimming and J lost 1 base; unmatched junction nucleotides: 7. CDR3 length: 17 residues.

V usage is TRBV19 and J usage is TRBJ2-7, with TRBD1 identical over 10 bases. The V and J ends lost 3 bases and 0 bases, in that order; junction bases with no gene match: 2. Looked up from germline, CDR1 is LNHDA and CDR2 is SQIVND (reference sequence). CDR3 length: 15 amino acids. CDR3 coding DNA: TGTGCCAGTAGTATTGGGACAGGGGACTCCTACGAGCAGTACTTC. It encodes CASSIGTGDSYEQYF.

The chain recombines TRBV28 with TRBJ1-1; 9 positions agree with TRBD1. Trimming removed 4 bases from V and 6 bases from J; junction bases left unmatched: 9. The CDR3 runs to 15 residues. CDR1 MDHEN and CDR2 SYDVKM come from the germline V gene. The CDR3 coding sequence is TGTGCCAGCAGTTCATACAGGGGGCGCATCGCTGAAGCTTTCTTT. It yields the protein CASSSYRGRIAEAFF.

This clone was counted only a few times. This chain links TRBV28 with TRBJ1-2, with no clear D. Trimming left V 6 bases short and J 8 bases short, with 19 bases between. The CDR3 runs to 14 residues. The germline CDR1 and CDR2 sequences are MDHEN and SYDVKM. Written as DNA, the CDR3 is TGTGCCAGCAGCCAAAACACCCCCCCAAAGGGCTACACCTTC. Translating it yields CASSQNTPPKGYTF.

CDR3 nucleotide sequence: TGCGCCAGCAGCTCCGGGACAGGGGGCACCGGGGAGCTGTTTTTT. This sequence encodes CASSSGTGGTGELFF. The rearrangement uses TRBV5-1 and TRBJ2-2, with 11 bases identical to TRBD1. Trimming at V came to 3 bases and at J to 4 bases, leaving 2 bases not matched to a gene. The CDR3 runs to 15 residues. From germline, CDR1 is SGHRS and CDR2 YFSETQ. Full variable domain (outside the CDR3, taken from reference TRBV5-1 and TRBJ2-2): KAGVTQTPRYLIKTRGQQVTLSCSPISGHRSVSWYQQTPGQGLQFLFEYFSETQRNKGNFPGRFSGRQFSNSRSEMNVSTLELGDSALYLCASSSGTGGTGELFFGEGSRLTVL.

This clone was seen more than once but under ten times. This chain connects TRBV7-9 to TRBJ1-2; maybe TRBD1 (6 bases). V was shortened by 2 bases and J by 8 bases, with 18 bases between the two germline ends. This CDR3 spans 15 amino acids. Germline CDR1 SEHNR, CDR2 FQNEAQ (reference sequence). The CDR3 loop is CASSLMRGRGEGYTF. DNA of the CDR3: TGTGCCAGCAGCTTAATGCGGGGGCGCGGAGAAGGCTACACCTTC. The full variable domain, rest sourced from reference TRBV7-9 and TRBJ1-2, is DTGVSQNPRHKITKRGQNVTFRCDPISEHNRLYWYRQTLGQGPEFLTYFQNEAQLEKSRLLSDRFSAERPKGSFSTLEIQRTEQGDSAMYLCASSLMRGRGEGYTFGSGTRLTVV.